The 10 T cell receptor beta chains presented below share a single source sample, sequenced in a study of blood T cells in healthy people across ages. Then a second PCR, running roughly 7 to 11 cycles, was carried out with a sample-barcoded 5' primer and a J-beta primer mix. TCRdb independently ran MiXCR on the 5' RACE reads; one entry per CDR3 protein. The sample contains about 570,000 distinct CDR3 sequences, about 26% of which appear only once. The sample comprised blood. The receptors stem from a woman in her 70s in good health.

V is TRBV2 and J is TRBJ1-5; D remains ambiguous. Germline V gene data show CDR1 as SNHLY and CDR2 as FYNNEI. This CDR3 has 13 amino acids. Trimming shortened V by 1 base and J by 4 bases, and 5 bases separated the two germline ends. CDR3 sequence reads: CASSEERNQPQHF. The CDR3 DNA follows: TGTGCCAGCAGTGAAGAGAGAAATCAGCCCCAGCATTTT.

This clonotype has more than one count but fewer than ten. This chain links TRBV19 with TRBJ2-5; D is ambiguous. CDR3 size: 15 residues. Deletions cut 5 bases from V and 5 bases from J, with 18 bases between. Germline CDR1 reads LNHDA; CDR2 reads SQIVND (reference sequence). In nucleotides, the CDR3 is TGTGCCAGTAGTCGACTCCTCGGCGTCATGGAGACCCAGTACTTC. Translation: CASSRLLGVMETQYF.

CDR3: CSARDGRRRGYTF. For the CDR3, the DNA is TGCAGTGCTAGAGACGGCCGCCGAAGGGGCTACACCTTC. The chain links TRBV20-1 to TRBJ1-2; D uncertain. Trimming stripped 0 bases from V and 8 bases from J, with 13 bases between. The CDR3 extends over 13 amino acids. The germline V gene encodes CDR1 DFQATT and CDR2 SNEGSKA (reference sequence).

This clonotype has at least ten counts. This chain connects TRBV27 to TRBJ2-6; tentative D call: TRBD1 (5 bases). Germline values: CDR1 MNHEY, CDR2 SMNVEV (reference sequence). V lost 2 bases, J lost 0 bases, and 8 bases lay in between. There are 16 residues in the CDR3. CDR3 DNA sequence: TGTGCCAGCAGTTTAACAGGTAACTCTGGGGCCAACGTCCTGACTTTC. Protein sequence: CASSLTGNSGANVLTF. The full variable domain, with the rest looked up from reference TRBV27 and TRBJ2-6, is EAQVTQNPRYLITVTGKKLTVTCSQNMNHEYMSWYRQDPGLGLRQIYYSMNVEVTDKGDVPEGYKVSRKEKRNFPLILESPSPNQTSLYFCASSLTGNSGANVLTFGAGSRLTVL.

This clonotype showed up just a few times. The gene calls are TRBV5-6 and TRBJ1-4; no clear D. The CDR3 is 13 residues long. The V and J ends lost 6 bases and 7 bases respectively, with 13 bases between them. Germline V CDR1 and CDR2: SGHDT, YYEEEE. Written as DNA, the CDR3 is TGTGCCAGCACACAGCAAACCGGTGAAAAACTGTTTTTT. Amino acid sequence: CASTQQTGEKLFF.

This clonotype was seen ten or more times. The CDR3 spells CSVTDSFGYTF. CDR3 bases: TGCAGCGTAACGGACAGTTTTGGCTACACCTTC. The V call is TRBV29-1, the J call TRBJ1-2; perhaps TRBD1 as D (6 bases). CDR1 and CDR2 from the germline V gene are SQVTM and ANQGSEA. Trimming took off 6 bases at V and 7 bases at J, with 12 bases between the two ends. CDR3 length: 11 residues.

The chain has TRBV20-1 and TRBJ1-1, with D possibly being TRBD1 (6 bases). V lost 6 bases to trimming and J lost 2 bases, with 13 bases between them. The germline V gene encodes CDR1 DFQATT and CDR2 SNEGSKA (reference sequence). There are 13 residues in the CDR3. CDR3 in DNA: TGCAGTGCCGGACAGACAGGAAACACTGAAGCTTTCTTT. Residues: CSAGQTGNTEAFF.

This chain uses TRBV20-1 with TRBJ2-4, with no clear D. The CDR3 consists of 14 residues. V was pared by 2 bases and J by 0 bases, with 8 bases between. Germline V CDR1 and CDR2: DFQATT, SNEGSKA (reference sequence). CDR3 sequence (DNA): TGCAGTGCTAGAATTCGTCTAGCCAAAAACATTCAGTACTTC. Its protein product is CSARIRLAKNIQYF.

This clonotype has a handful of counts. The genes are TRBV18 and TRBJ2-3; unclear D gene. Germline CDR1 KGHSH, CDR2 LQKENI. With 3 bases removed from V and 3 bases from J, the gap between germline ends came to 7 bases. CDR3 length: 13 residues. The DNA for the CDR3 is TGTGCCAGCTCACCGAGACCTACAGATACGCAGTATTTT. It codes for CASSPRPTDTQYF.

The chain joins TRBV7-2 to TRBJ2-1, with a weak D call TRBD1 (5 bases). The CDR3 contains 13 residues. CDR1 is SGHTA, CDR2 FQGNSA, per germline. V was trimmed by 3 bases and J by 5 bases, leaving 8 bases between them. Here the CDR3 reads CASSFWTNNEQFF. DNA of the CDR3: TGTGCCAGCAGCTTCTGGACAAACAATGAGCAGTTCTTC. The variable domain in full, completed from reference TRBV7-2 and TRBJ2-1, reads GAGVSQSPSNKVTEKGKDVELRCDPISGHTALYWYRQSLGQGLEFLIYFQGNSAPDKSGLPSDRFSAERTGGSVSTLTIQRTQQEDSAVYLCASSFWTNNEQFFGPGTRLTVL.